The source of this T cell receptor (beta chain) is a study of shared clonotypes between healthy human individuals. The germline V gene has CDR1 KGHSH and CDR2 LQKENI. The V segment lost 2 bases and the J segment 1 base; nucleotides outside the gene matches: 7. This CDR3 is built from 17 residues. This table comes from immunoSEQ multiplex PCR, and its TCRdb copy is limited to in-frame clones, with some not included. The table records about 1.5 million clones, 98% of them present only once. The donor population consisted of healthy HIV-negative adults with no recent acute infections or vaccinations. Study results and limitations: Memory subsets generally showed smaller estimated richness than naive subsets did.

Comments on this clone: Its target is not known.

This chain connects TRBV18 to TRBJ1-5; 8 nucleotides match TRBD1. The sequence was obtained from a man between 25 and 39 years old in good health. Material: naive CD4+ T cells sorted from blood. Subset denoted: CD45RA+ positively selected. In DNA, the CDR3 is TGTGCCAGCTCACCAACTCAGGGGGCAGGAAGCAATCAGCCCCAGCATTTT. Amino acids: CASSPTQGAGSNQPQHF.